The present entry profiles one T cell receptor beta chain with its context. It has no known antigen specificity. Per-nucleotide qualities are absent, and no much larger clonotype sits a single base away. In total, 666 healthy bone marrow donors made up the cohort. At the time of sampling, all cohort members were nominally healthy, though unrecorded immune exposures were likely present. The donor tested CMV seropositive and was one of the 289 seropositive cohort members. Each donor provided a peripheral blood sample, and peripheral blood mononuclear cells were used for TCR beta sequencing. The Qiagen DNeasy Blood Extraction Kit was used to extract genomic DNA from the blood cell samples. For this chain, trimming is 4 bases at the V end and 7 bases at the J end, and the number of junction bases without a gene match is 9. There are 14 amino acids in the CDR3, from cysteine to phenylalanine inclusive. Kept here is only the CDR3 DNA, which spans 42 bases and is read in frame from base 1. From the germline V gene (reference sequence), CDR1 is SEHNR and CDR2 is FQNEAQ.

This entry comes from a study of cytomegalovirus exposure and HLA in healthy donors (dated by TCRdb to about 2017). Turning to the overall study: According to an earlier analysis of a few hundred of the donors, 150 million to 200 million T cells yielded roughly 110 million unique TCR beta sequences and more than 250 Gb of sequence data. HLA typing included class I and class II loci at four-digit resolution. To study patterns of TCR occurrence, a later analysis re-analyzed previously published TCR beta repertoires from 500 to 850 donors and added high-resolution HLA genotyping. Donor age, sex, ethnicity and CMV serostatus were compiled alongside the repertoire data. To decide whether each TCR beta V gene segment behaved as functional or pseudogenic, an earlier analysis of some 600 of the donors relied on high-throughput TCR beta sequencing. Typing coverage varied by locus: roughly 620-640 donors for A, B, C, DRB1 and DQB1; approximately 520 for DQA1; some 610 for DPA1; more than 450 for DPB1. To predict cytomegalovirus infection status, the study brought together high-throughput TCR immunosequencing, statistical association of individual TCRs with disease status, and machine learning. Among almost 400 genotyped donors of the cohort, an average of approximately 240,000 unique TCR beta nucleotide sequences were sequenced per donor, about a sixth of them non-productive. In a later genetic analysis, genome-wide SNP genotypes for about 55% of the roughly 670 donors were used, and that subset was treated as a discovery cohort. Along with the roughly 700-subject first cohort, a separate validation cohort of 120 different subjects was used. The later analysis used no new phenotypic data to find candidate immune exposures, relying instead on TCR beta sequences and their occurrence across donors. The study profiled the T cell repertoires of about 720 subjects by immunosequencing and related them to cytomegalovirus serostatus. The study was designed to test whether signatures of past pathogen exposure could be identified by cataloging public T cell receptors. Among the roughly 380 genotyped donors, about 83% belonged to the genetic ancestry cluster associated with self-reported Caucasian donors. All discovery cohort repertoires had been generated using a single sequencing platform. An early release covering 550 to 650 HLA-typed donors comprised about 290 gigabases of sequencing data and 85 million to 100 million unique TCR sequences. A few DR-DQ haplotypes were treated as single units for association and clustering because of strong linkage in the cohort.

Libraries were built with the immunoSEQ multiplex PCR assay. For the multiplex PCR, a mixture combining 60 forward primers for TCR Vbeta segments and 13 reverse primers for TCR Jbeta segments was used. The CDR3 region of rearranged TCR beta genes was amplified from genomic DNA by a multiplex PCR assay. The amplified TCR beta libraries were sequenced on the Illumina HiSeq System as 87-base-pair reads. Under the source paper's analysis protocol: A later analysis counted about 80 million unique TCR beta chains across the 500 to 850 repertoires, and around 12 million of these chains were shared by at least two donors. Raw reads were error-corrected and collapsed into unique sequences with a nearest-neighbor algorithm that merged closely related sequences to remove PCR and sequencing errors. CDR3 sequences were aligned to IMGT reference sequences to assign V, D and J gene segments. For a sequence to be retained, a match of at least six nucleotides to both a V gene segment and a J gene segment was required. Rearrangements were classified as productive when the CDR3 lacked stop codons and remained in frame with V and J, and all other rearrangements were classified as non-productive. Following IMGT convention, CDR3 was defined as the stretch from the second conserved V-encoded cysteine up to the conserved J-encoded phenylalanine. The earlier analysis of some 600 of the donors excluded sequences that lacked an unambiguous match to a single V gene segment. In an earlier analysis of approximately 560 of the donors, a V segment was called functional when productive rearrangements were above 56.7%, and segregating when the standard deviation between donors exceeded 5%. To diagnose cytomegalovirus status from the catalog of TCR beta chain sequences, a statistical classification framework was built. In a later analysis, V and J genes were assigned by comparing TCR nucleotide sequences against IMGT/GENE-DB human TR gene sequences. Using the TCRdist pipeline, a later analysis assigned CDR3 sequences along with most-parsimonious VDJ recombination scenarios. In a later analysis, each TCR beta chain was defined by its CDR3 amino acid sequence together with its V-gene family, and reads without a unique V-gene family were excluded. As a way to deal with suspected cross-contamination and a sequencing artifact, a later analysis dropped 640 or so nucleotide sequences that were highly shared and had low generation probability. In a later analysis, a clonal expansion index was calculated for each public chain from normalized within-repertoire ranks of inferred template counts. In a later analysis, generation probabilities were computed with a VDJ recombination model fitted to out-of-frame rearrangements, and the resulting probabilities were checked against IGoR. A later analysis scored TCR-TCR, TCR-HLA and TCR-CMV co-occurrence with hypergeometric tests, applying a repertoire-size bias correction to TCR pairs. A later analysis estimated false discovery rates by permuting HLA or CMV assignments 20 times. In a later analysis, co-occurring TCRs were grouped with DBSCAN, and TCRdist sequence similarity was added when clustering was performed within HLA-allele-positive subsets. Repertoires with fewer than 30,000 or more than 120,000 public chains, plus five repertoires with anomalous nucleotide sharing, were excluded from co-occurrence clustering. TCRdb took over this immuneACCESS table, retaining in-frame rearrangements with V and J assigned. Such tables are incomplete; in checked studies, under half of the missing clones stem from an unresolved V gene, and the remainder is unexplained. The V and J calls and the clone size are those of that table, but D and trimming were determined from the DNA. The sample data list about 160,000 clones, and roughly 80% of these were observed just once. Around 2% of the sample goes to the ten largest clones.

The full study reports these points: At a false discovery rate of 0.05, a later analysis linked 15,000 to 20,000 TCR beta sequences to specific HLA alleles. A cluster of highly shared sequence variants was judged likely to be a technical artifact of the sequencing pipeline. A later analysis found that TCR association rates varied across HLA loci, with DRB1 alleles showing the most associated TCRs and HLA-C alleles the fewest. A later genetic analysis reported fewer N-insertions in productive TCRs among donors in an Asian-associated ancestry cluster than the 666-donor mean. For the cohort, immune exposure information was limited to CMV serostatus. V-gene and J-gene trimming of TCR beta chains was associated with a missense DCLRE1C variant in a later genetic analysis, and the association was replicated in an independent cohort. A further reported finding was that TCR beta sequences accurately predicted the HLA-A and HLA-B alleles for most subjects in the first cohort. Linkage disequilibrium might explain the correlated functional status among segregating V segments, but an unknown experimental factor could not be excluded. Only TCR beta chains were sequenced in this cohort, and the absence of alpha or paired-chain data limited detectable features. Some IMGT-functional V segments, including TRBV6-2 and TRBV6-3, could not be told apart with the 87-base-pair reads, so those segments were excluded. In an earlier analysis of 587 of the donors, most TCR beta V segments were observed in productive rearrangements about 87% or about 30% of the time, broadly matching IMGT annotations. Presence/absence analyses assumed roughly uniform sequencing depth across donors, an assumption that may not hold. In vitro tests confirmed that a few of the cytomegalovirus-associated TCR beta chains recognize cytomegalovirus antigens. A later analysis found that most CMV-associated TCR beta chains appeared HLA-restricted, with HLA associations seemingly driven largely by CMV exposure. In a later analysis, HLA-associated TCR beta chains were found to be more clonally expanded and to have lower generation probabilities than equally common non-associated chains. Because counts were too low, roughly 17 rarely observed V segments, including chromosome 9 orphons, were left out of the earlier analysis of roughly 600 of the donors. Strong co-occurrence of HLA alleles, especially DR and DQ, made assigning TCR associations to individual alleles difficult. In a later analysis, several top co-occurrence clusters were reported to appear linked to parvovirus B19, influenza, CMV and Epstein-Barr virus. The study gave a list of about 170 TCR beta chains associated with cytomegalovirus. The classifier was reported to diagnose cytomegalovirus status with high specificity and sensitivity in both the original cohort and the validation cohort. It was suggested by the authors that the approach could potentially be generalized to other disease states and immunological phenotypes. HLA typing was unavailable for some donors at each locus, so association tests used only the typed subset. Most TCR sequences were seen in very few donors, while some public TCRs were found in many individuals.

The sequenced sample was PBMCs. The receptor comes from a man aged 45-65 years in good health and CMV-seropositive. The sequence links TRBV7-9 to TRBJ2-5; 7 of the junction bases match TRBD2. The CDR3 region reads CASSSTGGVGTQYF. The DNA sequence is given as TGTGCCAGCAGCTCTACGGGGGGTGTCGGGACCCAGTACTTC.